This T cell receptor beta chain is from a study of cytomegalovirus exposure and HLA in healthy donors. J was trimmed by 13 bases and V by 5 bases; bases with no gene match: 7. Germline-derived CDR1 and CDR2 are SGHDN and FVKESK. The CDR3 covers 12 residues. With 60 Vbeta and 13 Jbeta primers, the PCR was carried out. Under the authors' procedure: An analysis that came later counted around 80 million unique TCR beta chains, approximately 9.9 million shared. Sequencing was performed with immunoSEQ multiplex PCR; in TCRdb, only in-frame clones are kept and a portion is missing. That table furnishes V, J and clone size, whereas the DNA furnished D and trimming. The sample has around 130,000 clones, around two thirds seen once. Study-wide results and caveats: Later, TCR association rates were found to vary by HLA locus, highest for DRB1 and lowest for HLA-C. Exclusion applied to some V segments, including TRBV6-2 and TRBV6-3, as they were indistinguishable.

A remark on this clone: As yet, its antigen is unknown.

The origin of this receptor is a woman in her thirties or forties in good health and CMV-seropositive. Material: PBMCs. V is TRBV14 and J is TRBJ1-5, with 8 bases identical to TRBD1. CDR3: CASSVGTGSQHF. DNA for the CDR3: TGTGCCAGCAGCGTCGGGACAGGCTCACAGCATTTT.